The clone carrying this TCR beta chain was seen once. No antigen is known for it. Quantitative 5'-RACE with molecular barcodes produced the TCR beta libraries. MiXCR, run by TCRdb on the 5' RACE reads, gives a single entry per CDR3 protein. The sample lists a few hundred thousand distinct CDR3 sequences; around 18% were seen once. This sample stems from a study of CD8 T cells in ankylosing spondylitis. Study-wide findings and caveats: Roughly eight highly homologous variants formed a TCR beta motif that appeared characteristic of ankylosing spondylitis blood.

The receptor's source is a male donor with ankylosing spondylitis or in good health (not recorded which). The specimen sequenced was blood, either unsorted or a sorted T cell fraction (not recorded which).

The CDR3 DNA is TGTGCCAGCAGCTTAACGGTGTTCAGGGCTTTCTTT. It encodes CASSLTVFRAFF. The rearrangement links TRBV7-9 to TRBJ1-1; D remains ambiguous. CDR1 is SEHNR, CDR2 FQNEAQ, per germline (reference sequence). This CDR3 comprises 12 residues. Deletions cut 2 bases from V and 11 bases from J, with 12 bases between.